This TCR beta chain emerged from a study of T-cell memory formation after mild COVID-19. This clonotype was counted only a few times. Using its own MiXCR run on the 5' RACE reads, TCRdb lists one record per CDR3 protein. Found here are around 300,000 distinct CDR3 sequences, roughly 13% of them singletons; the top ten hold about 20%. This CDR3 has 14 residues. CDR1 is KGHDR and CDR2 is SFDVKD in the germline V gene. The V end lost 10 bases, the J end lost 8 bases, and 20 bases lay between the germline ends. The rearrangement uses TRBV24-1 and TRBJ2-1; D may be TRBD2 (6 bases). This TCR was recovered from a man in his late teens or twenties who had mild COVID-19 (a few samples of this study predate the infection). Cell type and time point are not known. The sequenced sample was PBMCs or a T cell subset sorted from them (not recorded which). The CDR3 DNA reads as TGTGCCACGGCCGGGAGACCCAAAGTGGATGAGCAGTTCTTC. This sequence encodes CATAGRPKVDEQFF.